Listed below are T cell receptor beta chains from one sample, sequenced in a study of cytomegalovirus exposure and HLA in healthy donors. TCRdb's copy holds only in-frame clones and misses some; the assay was immunoSEQ multiplex PCR. In the table there are about 120,000 clones, roughly 78% of which are singletons. The sequenced material came from PBMCs. These receptor sequences come from a man under 40 in good health and CMV-seronegative. Both conserved end residues are part of each CDR3. A D gene is named only where the DNA matches it firmly. Clone size is shown for a subset of rows, as once, few, many or a class of expanded clone.

clone_size	v_call	cdr3_length	j_call	d_call	cdr3_aa	cdr3_nt
few	TRBV19	15	TRBJ1-1	TRBD1	CASSSRGPRYTEAFF	TGTGCCAGTAGTTCCAGGGGGCCGCGGTACACTGAAGCTTTCTTT
NA	TRBV9	15	TRBJ2-1	TRBD2	CASSPSGSRYNEQFF	TGTGCCAGCAGCCCGAGCGGGAGTAGATACAATGAGCAGTTCTTC
NA	TRBV2	14	TRBJ2-2	TRBD2	CASRTSGNTGELFF	TGTGCCAGCAGGACTAGCGGTAACACCGGGGAGCTGTTTTTT
NA	TRBV29-1	11	TRBJ2-7	NA	CSGQGPYEQYF	TGCAGCGGGCAGGGCCCCTACGAGCAGTACTTC
NA	TRBV7-9	17	TRBJ2-5	TRBD2	CASSLAILAGTQETQYF	TGTGCCAGCAGCTTAGCGATACTAGCGGGAACCCAAGAGACCCAGTACTTC
NA	TRBV15	19	TRBJ1-3	NA	CATSRDLGIQGNSGNTIYF	TGTGCCACCAGCAGAGATCTCGGGATCCAGGGGAACTCTGGAAACACCATATATTTT
NA	TRBV29-1	14	TRBJ2-3	TRBD2	CSVVMTSGTDTQYF	TGCAGCGTGGTCATGACTAGCGGGACAGATACGCAGTATTTT
NA	TRBV6-6	15	TRBJ2-7	TRBD2	CASSYSTSGSYEQYF	TGTGCCAGCAGTTACTCAACTAGCGGGAGTTACGAGCAGTACTTC
NA	TRBV6-5	14	TRBJ1-4	TRBD1	CASRRTGFTEKLFF	TGTGCCAGCAGACGGACAGGGTTTACTGAAAAACTGTTTTTT
NA	TRBV29-1	16	TRBJ2-5	TRBD2	CSVVGLAGESIETQYF	TGCAGCGTTGTAGGACTAGCGGGAGAGTCGATCGAGACCCAGTACTTC
NA	TRBV9	14	TRBJ2-3	NA	CASSVDRVGGTQYF	TGTGCCAGCAGCGTAGACAGGGTAGGTGGTACGCAGTATTTT
NA	TRBV6-5	15	TRBJ1-1	NA	CASSYSARPNTEAFF	TGTGCCAGCAGTTACTCGGCCAGGCCCAACACTGAAGCTTTCTTT
NA	TRBV5-1	15	TRBJ1-2	NA	CASSLVGGYDGGYTF	TGCGCCAGCAGCTTGGTTGGGGGCTACGACGGTGGCTACACCTTC
once	TRBV27	14	TRBJ2-1	TRBD2	CASSLNGRFNEQFF	TGTGCCAGCAGTTTAAACGGGAGGTTCAATGAGCAGTTCTTC
NA	TRBV29-1	14	TRBJ1-2	NA	CSVDDRVGHYGYTF	TGCAGCGTTGATGATCGCGTGGGGCACTATGGCTACACCTTC
NA	TRBV6-5	14	TRBJ1-1	TRBD1	CASSYEGAYSEAFF	TGTGCCAGCAGTTACGAGGGGGCGTATTCTGAAGCTTTCTTT
NA	TRBV19	13	TRBJ1-2	NA	CASTPGDLYGYTF	TGTGCCAGCACCCCAGGGGACCTCTATGGCTACACCTTC
NA	TRBV29-1	12	TRBJ2-7	NA	CSAVGTRYEQYF	TGCAGCGCTGTAGGAACGCGGTACGAGCAGTACTTC
NA	TRBV19	11	TRBJ1-2	NA	CASSTLFGYTF	TGTGCCAGTAGTACCCTATTTGGCTACACCTTC
NA	TRBV9	16	TRBJ2-3	NA	CASSPTSGLATDTQYF	TGTGCCAGCAGCCCAACCTCGGGGTTGGCGACAGATACGCAGTATTTT
NA	TRBV29-1	13	TRBJ1-2	NA	CSVGVGRDYGYTF	TGCAGCGTTGGAGTAGGGCGGGACTATGGCTACACCTTC
NA	TRBV9	14	TRBJ2-3	NA	CASTPGGIIDTQYF	TGTGCCAGCACCCCCGGCGGGATTATAGATACGCAGTATTTT
NA	TRBV9	14	TRBJ2-7	NA	CASSGQVSSYEQYF	TGTGCCAGCAGCGGACAGGTTAGCTCCTACGAGCAGTACTTC
NA	TRBV19	13	TRBJ1-2	TRBD1	CASGQGVSYGYTF	TGTGCCAGCGGACAGGGTGTGTCGTATGGCTACACCTTC
NA	TRBV7-6	14	TRBJ2-7	TRBD2	CASSASGGLYEQYF	TGTGCCAGCAGCGCTAGCGGGGGTCTCTACGAGCAGTACTTC
NA	TRBV5-7	18	TRBJ2-7	TRBD2	CASSQVGVRREGSYEQYF	TGTGCCAGCAGCCAGGTCGGGGTTCGGCGGGAGGGCTCCTACGAGCAGTACTTC
NA	TRBV19	16	TRBJ1-5	NA	CASTSTVGGLGQPQHF	TGTGCCAGTACTTCGACGGTTGGGGGCCTGGGGCAGCCCCAGCATTTT
NA	TRBV4-1	16	TRBJ2-6	TRBD1	CASGTGVNSGANVLTF	TGCGCCAGCGGGACAGGCGTAAACTCTGGGGCCAACGTCCTGACTTTC
NA	TRBV5-6	17	TRBJ2-2	NA	CASSSHWDRDKDGELFF	TGTGCCAGCAGCTCCCACTGGGACCGGGACAAAGACGGGGAGCTGTTTTTT
NA	TRBV15	15	TRBJ1-5	NA	CATKQGVRVMQPQHF	TGTGCTACCAAACAGGGAGTTCGTGTTATGCAGCCCCAGCATTTT
NA	TRBV10-3	14	TRBJ1-3	NA	CAIRGHQSGNTIYF	TGTGCCATCAGGGGACATCAGTCTGGAAACACCATATATTTT
NA	TRBV9	14	TRBJ1-1	NA	CASSVEGVSTEAFF	TGTGCCAGCAGCGTAGAGGGGGTTTCCACTGAAGCTTTCTTT
NA	TRBV6-6	15	TRBJ1-2	NA	CASSYSGLPRNGYTF	TGTGCCAGCAGTTACTCGGGACTCCCGAGGAATGGCTACACCTTC
NA	TRBV7-2	15	TRBJ1-5	NA	CASSLFRVSNQPQHF	TGTGCCAGCAGCTTATTCCGGGTGAGCAATCAGCCCCAGCATTTT
NA	TRBV19	14	TRBJ1-2	NA	CASSRDTTNYGYTF	TGTGCCAGTAGCAGGGACACAACTAACTATGGCTACACCTTC
once	TRBV29-1	14	TRBJ2-4	TRBD1	CSAVAGGTKNIQYF	TGCAGCGCTGTTGCAGGGGGCACCAAAAACATTCAGTACTTC
NA	TRBV11-2	15	TRBJ2-7	NA	CASSFSGRASYEQYF	TGTGCCAGCAGCTTTTCAGGGCGCGCGTCCTACGAGCAGTACTTC
NA	TRBV6-1	18	TRBJ2-1	TRBD2	CASSGSGKLAASYNEQFF	TGTGCCAGCAGTGGAAGCGGAAAACTAGCGGCCTCCTACAATGAGCAGTTCTTC
NA	TRBV27	16	TRBJ2-3	TRBD2	CASSLSLAGEVDTQYF	TGTGCCAGCAGTTTATCTTTAGCGGGAGAGGTAGATACGCAGTATTTT
NA	TRBV25-1	14	TRBJ1-1	NA	CASSVSGADTEAFF	TGTGCCAGCAGTGTTTCAGGGGCCGACACTGAAGCTTTCTTT
NA	TRBV6-5	16	TRBJ1-2	NA	CASSYSKVGQAYGYTF	TGTGCCAGCAGTTACTCGAAGGTGGGGCAGGCCTATGGCTACACCTTC
NA	TRBV9	16	TRBJ2-2	NA	CASSSWEGANTGELFF	TGTGCCAGCAGCTCTTGGGAAGGGGCAAACACCGGGGAGCTGTTTTTT
few	TRBV2	11	TRBJ2-3	TRBD2	CAWGLKDTQYF	TGTGCCTGGGGACTAAAGGATACGCAGTATTTT
few	TRBV11-2	17	TRBJ1-4	TRBD1	CASSSQGAIATNEKLFF	TGTGCCAGCAGCTCACAGGGGGCGATTGCAACTAATGAAAAACTGTTTTTT
NA	TRBV5-1	14	TRBJ2-7	TRBD2	CASSLSLAGYEQYF	TGCGCCAGCAGCTTGTCACTAGCGGGGTACGAGCAGTACTTC
NA	TRBV6-6	12	TRBJ2-1	NA	CASSYESCEQFF	TGTGCCAGCAGTTACGAGTCATGTGAGCAGTTCTTC
once	TRBV6-1	15	TRBJ1-1	TRBD1	CASSPQTGSRTEAFF	TGTGCCAGCAGTCCTCAGACAGGGTCGAGGACTGAAGCTTTCTTT
few	TRBV28	14	TRBJ1-1	NA	CASSETTGRTEAFF	TGTGCCAGCAGTGAGACAACAGGTCGCACTGAAGCTTTCTTT
once	TRBV18	12	TRBJ2-5	NA	CASSPVAETQYF	TGTGCCAGCTCACCGGTAGCGGAGACCCAGTACTTC
NA	TRBV7-2	15	TRBJ2-3	NA	CASSFEGGWGDTQYF	TGTGCCAGCAGCTTTGAGGGAGGCTGGGGGGATACGCAGTATTTT
NA	TRBV5-1	14	TRBJ2-7	NA	CASSLVGQTSEQYF	TGCGCCAGCAGCTTGGTTGGACAAACCTCCGAGCAGTACTTC
once	TRBV7-9	16	TRBJ2-3	NA	CASSLEVGGNTDTQYF	TGTGCCAGCAGCTTAGAAGTTGGCGGCAACACAGATACGCAGTATTTT